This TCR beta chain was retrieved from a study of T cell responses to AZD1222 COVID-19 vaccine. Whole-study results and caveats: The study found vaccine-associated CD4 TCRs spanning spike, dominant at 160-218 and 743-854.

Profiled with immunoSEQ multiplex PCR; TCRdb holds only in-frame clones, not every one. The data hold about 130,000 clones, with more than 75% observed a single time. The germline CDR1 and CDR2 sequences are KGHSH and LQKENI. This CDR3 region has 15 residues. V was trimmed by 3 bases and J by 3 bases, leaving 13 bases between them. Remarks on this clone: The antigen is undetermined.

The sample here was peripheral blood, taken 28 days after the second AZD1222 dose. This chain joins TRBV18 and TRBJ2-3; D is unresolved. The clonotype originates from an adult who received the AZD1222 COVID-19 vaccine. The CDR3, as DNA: TGTGCCAGCTCACCCCCGCCCGGTGGAACAGATACGCAGTATTTT. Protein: CASSPPPGGTDTQYF.